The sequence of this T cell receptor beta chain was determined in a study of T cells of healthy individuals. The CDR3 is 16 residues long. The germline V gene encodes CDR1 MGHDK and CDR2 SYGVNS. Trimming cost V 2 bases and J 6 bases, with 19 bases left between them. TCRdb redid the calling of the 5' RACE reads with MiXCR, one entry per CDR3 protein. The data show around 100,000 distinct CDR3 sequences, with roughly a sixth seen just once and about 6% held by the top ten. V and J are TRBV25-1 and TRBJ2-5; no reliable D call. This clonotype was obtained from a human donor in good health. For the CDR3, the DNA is TGTGCCAGCAGTGAAAGTTCGGTTCAAGTGAGACAGACCCAGTACTTC. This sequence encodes CASSESSVQVRQTQYF.